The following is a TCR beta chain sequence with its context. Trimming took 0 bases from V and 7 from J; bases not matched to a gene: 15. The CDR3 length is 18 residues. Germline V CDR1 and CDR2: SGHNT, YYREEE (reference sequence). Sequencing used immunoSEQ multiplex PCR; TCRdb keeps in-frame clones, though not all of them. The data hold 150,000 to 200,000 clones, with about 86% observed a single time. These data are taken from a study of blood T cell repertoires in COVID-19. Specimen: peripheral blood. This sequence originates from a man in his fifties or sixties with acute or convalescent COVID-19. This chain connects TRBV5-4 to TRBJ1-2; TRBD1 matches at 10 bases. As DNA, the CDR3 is TGTGCCAGCAGCTTGGCCTACGACCTGAGACAGGGGGCGAGTGGCTACACCTTC. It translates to CASSLAYDLRQGASGYTF. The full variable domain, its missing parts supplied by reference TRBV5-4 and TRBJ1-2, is ETGVTQSPTHLIKTRGQQVTLRCSSQSGHNTVSWYQQALGQGPQFIFQYYREEENGRGNFPPRFSGLQFPNYSSELNVNALELDDSALYLCASSLAYDLRQGASGYTFGSGTRLTVV.